The 2 T cell receptor beta chains listed next were all sequenced from one sample in a study of T cells in Graves' hyperthyroidism and ophthalmopathy (dated by TCRdb to between 2018 and 2021). Libraries were constructed by multiplex PCR. Sequenced on an Illumina HiSeq 2000. TCR beta CDR3 regions were amplified from RNA transcripts. The TCR CDR3 was subjected to a first round of RT-PCR using the HTBI primer set and the Qiagen OneStep RT-PCR kit. The raw public data were reprocessed by TCRdb itself: fastp quality trimming at Q25, MiXCR clonotype calling, in-frame beta chains only. Each entry merges the rows of one CDR3 protein and shows their most common DNA and genes. Across this sample there are about 380,000 distinct CDR3 sequences, with under 20% seen only once. The top ten constitute 35% to 50% of the sample. Sequencing was carried out using blood. The receptors shown here come from a man aged 18-30 years with Graves' ophthalmopathy.

The chain carries TRBV6-5 and TRBJ2-3; no clear D. V was clipped by 6 bases and J by 3 bases, with 13 bases between them. The CDR3 runs 14 residues. Germline V gene data show CDR1 as MNHEY and CDR2 as SVGAGI. CDR3 sequence: CASRTNPLTDTQYF. The CDR3 bases are TGTGCCAGCAGGACCAACCCCCTGACAGATACGCAGTATTTT.

The chain couples TRBV5-6 to TRBJ2-5, with TRBD1 as a possible D gene (6 bases). V was trimmed by 4 bases and J by 4 bases, leaving 11 bases between them. Per germline, CDR1 SGHDT and CDR2 YYEEEE. The CDR3 covers 13 residues. The CDR3 sequence: CASSKWTAETQYF. CDR3 in DNA: TGTGCCAGCAGCAAATGGACAGCAGAGACCCAGTACTTC.